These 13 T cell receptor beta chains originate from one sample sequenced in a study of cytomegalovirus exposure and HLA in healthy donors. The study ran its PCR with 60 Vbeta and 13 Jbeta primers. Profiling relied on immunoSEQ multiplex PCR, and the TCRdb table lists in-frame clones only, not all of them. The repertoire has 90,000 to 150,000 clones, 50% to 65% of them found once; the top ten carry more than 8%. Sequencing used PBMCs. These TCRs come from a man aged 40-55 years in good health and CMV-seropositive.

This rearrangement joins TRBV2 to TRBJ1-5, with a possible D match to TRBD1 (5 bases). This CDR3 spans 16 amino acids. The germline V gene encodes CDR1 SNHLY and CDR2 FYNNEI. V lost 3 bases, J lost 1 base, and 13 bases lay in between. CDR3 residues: CASSDTGFTSNQPQHF. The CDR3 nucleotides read TGTGCCAGCAGTGACACAGGCTTTACGAGCAATCAGCCCCAGCATTTT.

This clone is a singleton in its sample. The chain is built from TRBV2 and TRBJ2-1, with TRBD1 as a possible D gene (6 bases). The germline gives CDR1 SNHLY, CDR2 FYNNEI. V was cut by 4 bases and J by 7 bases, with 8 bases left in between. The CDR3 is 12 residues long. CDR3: CASSAQGNEQFF. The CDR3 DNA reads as TGTGCCAGCAGTGCTCAGGGGAATGAGCAGTTCTTC. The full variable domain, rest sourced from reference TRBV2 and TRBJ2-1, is EPEVTQTPSHQVTQMGQEVILRCVPISNHLYFYWYRQILGQKVEFLVSFYNNEISEKSEIFDDQFSVERPDGSNFTLKIRSTKLEDSAMYFCASSAQGNEQFFGPGTRLTVL.

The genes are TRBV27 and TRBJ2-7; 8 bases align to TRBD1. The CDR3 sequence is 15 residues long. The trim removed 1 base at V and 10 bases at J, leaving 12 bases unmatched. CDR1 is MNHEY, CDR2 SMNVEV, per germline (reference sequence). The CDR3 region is CASSLFSLRQGYQYF. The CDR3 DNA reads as TGTGCCAGCAGTTTATTCTCTTTGCGACAGGGGTACCAGTACTTC.

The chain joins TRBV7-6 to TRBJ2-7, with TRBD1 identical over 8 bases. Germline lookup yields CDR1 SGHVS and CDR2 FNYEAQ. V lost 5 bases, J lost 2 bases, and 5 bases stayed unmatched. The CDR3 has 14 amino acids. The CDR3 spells CASSLDRGPYEQYF. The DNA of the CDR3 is TGTGCCAGCAGCCTCGACAGGGGTCCCTACGAGCAGTACTTC.

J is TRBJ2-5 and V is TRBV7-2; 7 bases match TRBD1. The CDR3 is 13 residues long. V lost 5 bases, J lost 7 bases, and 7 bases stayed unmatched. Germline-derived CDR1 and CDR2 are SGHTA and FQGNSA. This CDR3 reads CASSPTGKGTQYF. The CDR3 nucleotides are TGTGCCAGCAGCCCGACAGGGAAGGGGACCCAGTACTTC. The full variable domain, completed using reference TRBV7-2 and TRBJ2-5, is GAGVSQSPSNKVTEKGKDVELRCDPISGHTALYWYRQSLGQGLEFLIYFQGNSAPDKSGLPSDRFSAERTGGSVSTLTIQRTQQEDSAVYLCASSPTGKGTQYFGPGTRLLVL.

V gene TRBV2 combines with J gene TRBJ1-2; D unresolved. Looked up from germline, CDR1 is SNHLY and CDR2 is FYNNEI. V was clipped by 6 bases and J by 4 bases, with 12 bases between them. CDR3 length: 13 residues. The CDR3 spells CASSSTRTYGYTF. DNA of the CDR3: TGTGCCAGCAGCTCAACTAGGACCTATGGCTACACCTTC.

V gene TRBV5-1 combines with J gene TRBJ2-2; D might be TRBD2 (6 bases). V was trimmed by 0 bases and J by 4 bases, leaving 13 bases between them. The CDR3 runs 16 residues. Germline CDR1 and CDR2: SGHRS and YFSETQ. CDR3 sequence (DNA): TGCGCCAGCAGCTTGGTGCCGGGACTCTCCACCGGGGAGCTGTTTTTT. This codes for CASSLVPGLSTGELFF.

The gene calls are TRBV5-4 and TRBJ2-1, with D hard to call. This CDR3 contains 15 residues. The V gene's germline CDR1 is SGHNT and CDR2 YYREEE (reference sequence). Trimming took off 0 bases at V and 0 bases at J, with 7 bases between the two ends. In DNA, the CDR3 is TGTGCCAGCAGCTTGGACTGGAGCTCCTACAATGAGCAGTTCTTC. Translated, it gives CASSLDWSSYNEQFF. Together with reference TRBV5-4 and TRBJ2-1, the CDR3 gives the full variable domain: ETGVTQSPTHLIKTRGQQVTLRCSSQSGHNTVSWYQQALGQGPQFIFQYYREEENGRGNFPPRFSGLQFPNYSSELNVNALELDDSALYLCASSLDWSSYNEQFFGPGTRLTVL.

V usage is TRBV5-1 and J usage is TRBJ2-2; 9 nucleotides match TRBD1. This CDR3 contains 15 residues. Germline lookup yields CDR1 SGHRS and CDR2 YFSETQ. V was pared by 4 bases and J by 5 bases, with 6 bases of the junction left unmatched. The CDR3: CASSRGTGITGELFF. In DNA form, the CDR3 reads TGCGCCAGCAGCAGGGGGACAGGGATTACCGGGGAGCTGTTTTTT.

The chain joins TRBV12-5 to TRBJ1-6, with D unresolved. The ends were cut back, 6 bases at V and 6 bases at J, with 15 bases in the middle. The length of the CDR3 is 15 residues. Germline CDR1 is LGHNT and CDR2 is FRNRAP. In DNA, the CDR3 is TGTGCTAGTGGCTTACTTAGCCTTTGTAATTCACCCCTCCACTTT. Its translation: CASGLLSLCNSPLHF.

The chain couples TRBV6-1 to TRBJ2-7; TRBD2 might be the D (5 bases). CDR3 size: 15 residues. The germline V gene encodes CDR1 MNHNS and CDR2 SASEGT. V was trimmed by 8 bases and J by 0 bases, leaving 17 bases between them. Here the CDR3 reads CASYPVRTPSYEQYF. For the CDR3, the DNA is TGTGCCAGCTATCCTGTCCGGACTCCCTCCTACGAGCAGTACTTC.

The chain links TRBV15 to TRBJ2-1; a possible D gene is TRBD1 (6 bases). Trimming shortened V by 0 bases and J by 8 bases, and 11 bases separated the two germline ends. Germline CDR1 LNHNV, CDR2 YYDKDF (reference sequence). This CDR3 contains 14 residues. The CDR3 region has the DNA TGTGCCACCAGCAGAGATCTGGGGGCAGATGAGCAGTTCTTC. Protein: CATSRDLGADEQFF.

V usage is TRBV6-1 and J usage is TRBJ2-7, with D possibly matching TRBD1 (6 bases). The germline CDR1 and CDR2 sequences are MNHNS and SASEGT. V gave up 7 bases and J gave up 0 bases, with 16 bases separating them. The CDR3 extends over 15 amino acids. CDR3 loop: CASKNGGPSSYEQYF. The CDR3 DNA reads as TGTGCCAGCAAAAATGGGGGCCCCAGCTCCTACGAGCAGTACTTC.